This T cell receptor (beta chain) comes out of a study of blood T cell repertoires in COVID-19 (dated by TCRdb to the early 2020s). Broadly, across the study: Samples from collaborators originated in the United States, Italy and Spain and spanned both the acute and convalescent phases of COVID-19. The material from the prospective study consisted of cDNA or gDNA derived from T cells, B-cell-depleted T cells, or PBMCs. The dataset comprised deeply sampled blood TCRbeta repertoires from subjects exposed to, actively infected with, or recovered from COVID-19. The repertoires were released in a freely available public database intended as a resource for research on the immune response to SARS-CoV-2. The samples were drawn from two sources: the first 160 participants of the ongoing ImmuneRACE study, and fewer than 1,500 subjects contributed by 6 global collaborators. Nearly every sample came with metadata listing a de-identified subject ID, COVID-19 status, age in years and sex. Where available, HLA class I and class II types were taken from metadata supplied by the sample provider and were not determined by assay-based typing.

Beyond this particular receptor, the publication reports: How much clinical and demographic metadata was included differed by source and by participant, and the metadata was provided uncurated.

Trimmed from V: 5 bases; trimmed from J: 15 bases; junction bases lacking a gene match: 9. The cysteine opens and the phenylalanine closes a CDR3 of 12 amino acids. CDR3 DNA is the only sequence kept; it has 36 bases, read in frame from the first base. TCRbeta CDR3 regions were amplified from genomic DNA using the immunoSEQ Assay, a bias-controlled multiplex PCR. Per the source publication's procedure: Within the assay, amplification of reference gene primers was used to estimate how many nucleated cells each sample contained. Sequence reads were collapsed and filtered to measure the absolute abundance of every unique TCRbeta CDR3 rearrangement. For each sample, productive Simpson clonality was calculated as the square root of Simpson's diversity index across productive rearrangements. TCRdb took over this immuneACCESS table, retaining in-frame rearrangements with V and J assigned. Such tables are incomplete; in checked studies, under half of the missing clones stem from an unresolved V gene, and the remainder is unexplained. The V and J calls and clone size come from that table; D and trimming were worked out from the DNA. The sample profile shows 90,000 to 140,000 clones; about 85% of them were found once. Jointly, the top ten make up roughly 4.5% of the sample.

Notes on this clone: The target of this receptor is not known. Qualities for individual bases were not recorded, and no much larger clone is one base off.

Collaborating institutions collected whole blood in K2EDTA tubes following their own protocols. For TCRbeta analysis, collaborators shipped samples as frozen whole blood, isolated PBMCs, or DNA extracted from either of those sample types. This TCR came from a man in his forties or fifties with acute or convalescent COVID-19. The chain joins TRBV12-3 or TRBV12-4 to TRBJ2-1; TRBD2 aligns with 8 central bases. Sequenced material: peripheral blood. The nucleotide sequence reads TGTGCCAGCAGTCTCGCGGGGGGACCGCCGTTCTTC. Its translation is CASSLAGGPPFF.